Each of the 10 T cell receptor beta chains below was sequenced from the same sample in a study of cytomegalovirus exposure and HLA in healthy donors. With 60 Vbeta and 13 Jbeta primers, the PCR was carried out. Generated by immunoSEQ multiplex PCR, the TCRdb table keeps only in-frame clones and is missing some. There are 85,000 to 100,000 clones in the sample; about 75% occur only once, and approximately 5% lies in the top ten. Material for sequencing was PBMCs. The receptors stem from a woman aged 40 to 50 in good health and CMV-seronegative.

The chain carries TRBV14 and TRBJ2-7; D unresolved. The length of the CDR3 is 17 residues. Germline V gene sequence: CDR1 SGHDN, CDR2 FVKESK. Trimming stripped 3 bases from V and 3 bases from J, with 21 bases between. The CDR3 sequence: CASSHSFLRSPGYEQYF. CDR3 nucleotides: TGTGCCAGCAGCCATTCGTTCCTCCGATCCCCAGGCTACGAGCAGTACTTC.

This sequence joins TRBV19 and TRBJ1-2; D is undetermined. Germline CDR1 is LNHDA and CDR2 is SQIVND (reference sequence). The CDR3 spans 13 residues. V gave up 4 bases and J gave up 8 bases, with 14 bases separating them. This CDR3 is CASSTPQAQGYTF. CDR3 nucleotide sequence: TGTGCCAGTAGTACACCCCAAGCTCAAGGCTACACCTTC.

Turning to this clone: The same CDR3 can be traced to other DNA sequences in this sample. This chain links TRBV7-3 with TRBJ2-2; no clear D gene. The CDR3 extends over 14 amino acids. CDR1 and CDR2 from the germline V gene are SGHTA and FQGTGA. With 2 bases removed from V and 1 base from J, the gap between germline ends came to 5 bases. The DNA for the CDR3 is TGTGCCAGCAGCTTACAACTGAACACCGGGGAGCTGTTTTTT. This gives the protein CASSLQLNTGELFF.

The CDR3 spells CASSFRGGPGTDTQYF. The CDR3 nucleotides are TGTGCCAGCAGTTTTCGCGGTGGGCCGGGGACAGATACGCAGTATTTT. The chain carries TRBV28 and TRBJ2-3; D possibly corresponds to TRBD2 (5 bases). The V gene lost 3 bases and the J gene lost 3 bases, with 16 bases spanning the gap. The CDR3 is 16 amino acids. The germline V gene encodes CDR1 MDHEN and CDR2 SYDVKM.

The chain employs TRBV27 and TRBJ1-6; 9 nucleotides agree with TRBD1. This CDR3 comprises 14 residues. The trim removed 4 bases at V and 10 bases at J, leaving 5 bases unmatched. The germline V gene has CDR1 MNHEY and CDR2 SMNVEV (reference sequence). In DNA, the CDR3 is TGTGCCAGCAGTTCCGACGACAGGGGGTCACCCCTCCACTTT. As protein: CASSSDDRGSPLHF.

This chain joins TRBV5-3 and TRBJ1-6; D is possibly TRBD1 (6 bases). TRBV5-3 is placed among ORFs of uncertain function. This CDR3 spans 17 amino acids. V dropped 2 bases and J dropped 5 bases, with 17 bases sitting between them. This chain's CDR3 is CARSFIHRDTHNSPLHF. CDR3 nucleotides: TGTGCCAGAAGCTTTATACACCGGGACACCCATAATTCACCCCTCCACTTT.

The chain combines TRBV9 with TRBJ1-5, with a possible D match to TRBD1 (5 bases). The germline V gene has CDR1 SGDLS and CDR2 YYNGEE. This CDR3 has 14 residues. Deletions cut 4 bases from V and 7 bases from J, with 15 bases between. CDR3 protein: CASSPGQGYQPQHF. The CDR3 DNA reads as TGTGCCAGCAGCCCCGGACAAGGCTACCAGCCCCAGCATTTT.

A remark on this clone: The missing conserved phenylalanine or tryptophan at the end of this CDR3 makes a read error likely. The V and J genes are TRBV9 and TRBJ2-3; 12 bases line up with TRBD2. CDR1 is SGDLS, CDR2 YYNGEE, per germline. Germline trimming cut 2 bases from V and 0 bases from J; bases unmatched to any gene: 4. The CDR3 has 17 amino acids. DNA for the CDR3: TGTGCCAGCAGCGTGGGGACTAGCGGGCTCAGCACAGATACGCAGTATGTT. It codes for CASSVGTSGLSTDTQYV.

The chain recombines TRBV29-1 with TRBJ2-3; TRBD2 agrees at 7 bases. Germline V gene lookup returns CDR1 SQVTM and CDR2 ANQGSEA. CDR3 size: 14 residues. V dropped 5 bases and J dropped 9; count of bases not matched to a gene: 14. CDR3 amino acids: CSVSFGGFRGTQYF. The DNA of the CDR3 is TGCAGCGTTTCTTTCGGGGGGTTCCGGGGAACGCAGTATTTT.

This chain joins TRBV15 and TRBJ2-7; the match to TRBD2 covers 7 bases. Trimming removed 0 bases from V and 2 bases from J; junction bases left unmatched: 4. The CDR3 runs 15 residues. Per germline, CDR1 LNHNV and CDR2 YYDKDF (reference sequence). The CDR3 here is CATSRDAGVPYEQYF. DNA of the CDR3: TGTGCCACCAGCAGAGATGCGGGGGTACCCTACGAGCAGTACTTC. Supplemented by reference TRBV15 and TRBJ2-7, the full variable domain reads DAMVIQNPRYQVTQFGKPVTLSCSQTLNHNVMYWYQQKSSQAPKLLFHYYDKDFNNEADTPDNFQSRRPNTSFCFLDIRSPGLGDTAMYLCATSRDAGVPYEQYFGPGTRLTVT.